Each of the 29 T cell receptor beta chains below was sequenced from the same sample in a study of shared clonotypes between healthy human individuals. The protocol was immunoSEQ multiplex PCR, while the TCRdb copy is restricted to in-frame clones and leaves out a portion. The data contain about 2,100,000 clones, 93% of them singletons. Positive CCR7 selection of CD45RO-negative cells yielded the naive CD8 cells, and terminally differentiated effector memory CD45RA+ cells were excluded. The sequenced sample was naive CD8+ T cells from PBMCs. These receptors all come from a man younger than 35 in good health. Some clones in this sample may be carry-over from other donors' samples.

V gene TRBV29-1 combines with J gene TRBJ2-5, with 10 nucleotides matching TRBD1. In germline, CDR1 is SQVTM, CDR2 ANQGSEA. The V segment lost 2 bases and the J segment 2 bases; nucleotides outside the gene matches: 17. The CDR3 length is 19 residues. Here the CDR3 DNA reads TGCAGCGTTGAAAAGGCCCGGGGGACAGGGGACCCCTTTCAAGAGACCCAGTACTTC. This gives the protein CSVEKARGTGDPFQETQYF. Full variable domain (remainder filled in from reference TRBV29-1 and TRBJ2-5): SAVISQKPSRDICQRGTSLTIQCQVDSQVTMMFWYRQQPGQSLTLIATANQGSEATYESGFVIDKFPISRPNLTFSTLTVSNMSPEDSSIYLCSVEKARGTGDPFQETQYFGPGTRLLVL.

This chain joins TRBV4-1 and TRBJ1-3; TRBD1 is a possible D gene (6 bases). CDR1 is MGHRA and CDR2 is YSYEKL in the germline V gene. CDR3 length: 15 residues. V was cut by 5 bases and J by 0 bases, with 11 bases left in between. The CDR3 loop reads CASSFRTASGNTIYF. CDR3 coding DNA: TGCGCCAGCAGCTTTAGGACAGCCTCTGGAAACACCATATATTTT.

The chain combines TRBV19 with TRBJ2-3; 12 bases align to TRBD2. The length of the CDR3 is 17 residues. Germline CDR1 is LNHDA and CDR2 is SQIVND (reference sequence). J was trimmed by 0 bases and V by 4 bases; bases with no gene match: 5. CDR3 residues: CASSTLGLAGSTDTQYF. CDR3 coding DNA: TGTGCCAGTAGTACCCTAGGACTAGCGGGAAGCACAGATACGCAGTATTTT.

The V call is TRBV7-9, the J call TRBJ2-7; 8 bases align to TRBD1. CDR3 length: 15 residues. Losses at the gene ends were 5 bases for V and 2 bases for J; bases not matched to a gene: 8. The germline CDR1 and CDR2 sequences are SEHNR and FQNEAQ (reference sequence). CDR3 coding DNA: TGTGCCAGCAGCACGACAGGGGCCTTACCCTACGAGCAGTACTTC. It is translated as CASSTTGALPYEQYF.

The chain couples TRBV6-6 to TRBJ2-1; 8 bases agree with TRBD2. The CDR3 sequence is 13 residues long. Per the germline V gene, CDR1 is MNHNY and CDR2 is SVGAGI (reference sequence). V gave up 8 bases and J gave up 6 bases; unmatched junction bases: 6. In DNA, the CDR3 is TGTGCCAGCCGCGGGGGGTCCCCCAATGAGCAGTTCTTC. Residues: CASRGGSPNEQFF.

V usage is TRBV28 and J usage is TRBJ1-2; 8 positions agree with TRBD1. The V and J ends lost 2 bases and 4 bases, in that order; junction bases with no gene match: 3. The CDR3 has 14 residues. Germline assignment: CDR1 MDHEN and CDR2 SYDVKM. The CDR3 is CASSLRGQAYGYTF. CDR3 in DNA: TGTGCCAGCAGTTTAAGGGGACAGGCCTATGGCTACACCTTC.

The rearrangement uses TRBV28 and TRBJ2-5; D unresolved. CDR3 length equals 13 residues. CDR1 is MDHEN and CDR2 is SYDVKM in the germline V gene. Trimming shortened V by 1 base and J by 5 bases, and 8 bases separated the two germline ends. The CDR3 region has the DNA TGTGCCAGCAGTTTATTCGAGAAGGAGACCCAGTACTTC. It codes for CASSLFEKETQYF.

The genes are TRBV2 and TRBJ2-1; 10 bases map to TRBD1. Germline V gene sequence: CDR1 SNHLY, CDR2 FYNNEI. J lost 6 bases, V lost 5 bases, and 7 bases had no gene match. This CDR3 comprises 15 residues. CDR3 nucleotides: TGTGCCAGCAGTCCCCCCGGGACAGGGGTCAATGAGCAGTTCTTC. Translated: CASSPPGTGVNEQFF.

V and J are TRBV19 and TRBJ2-3; maybe TRBD2 (5 bases). This CDR3 is built from 13 residues. Germline CDR1 and CDR2: LNHDA and SQIVND (reference sequence). Trimming removed 7 bases at V and 6 bases at J, with 14 bases between. The CDR3 spells CASNSRGLDTQYF. CDR3 sequence (DNA): TGTGCCAGTAACTCGAGAGGGCTCGATACGCAGTATTTT. The variable domain in full, with the rest retrieved from reference TRBV19 and TRBJ2-3, is DGGITQSPKYLFRKEGQNVTLSCEQNLNHDAMYWYRQDPGQGLRLIYYSQIVNDFQKGDIAEGYSVSREKKESFPLTVTSAQKNPTAFYLCASNSRGLDTQYFGPGTRLTVL.

Points on this clone: Other DNA sequences from this sample encode an identical CDR3 as well. V gene TRBV27 combines with J gene TRBJ2-3, with 9 positions matching TRBD2. The CDR3 is made up of 16 amino acids. Germline values: CDR1 MNHEY, CDR2 SMNVEV (reference sequence). V shed 1 base and J 1 base; nucleotides not matched to a gene: 3. The CDR3 DNA reads as TGTGCCAGCAGTTTATTACGGACTAGCGGCACAGATACGCAGTATTTT. Amino acid sequence: CASSLLRTSGTDTQYF.

This clone has just one count. This chain links TRBV25-1 with TRBJ2-1; D remains unclear. CDR3 length: 16 residues. Looked up from germline, CDR1 is MGHDK and CDR2 is SYGVNS. V lost 4 bases and J 0 bases, leaving 13 bases between the germline ends. CDR3 in amino acids: CASSAWALHSYNEQFF. The CDR3 nucleotides read TGTGCCAGCAGTGCCTGGGCCCTTCACTCCTACAATGAGCAGTTCTTC.

V is TRBV27 and J is TRBJ1-4; D remains ambiguous. Germline CDR1 MNHEY, CDR2 SMNVEV (reference sequence). The length of the CDR3 is 15 residues. Deletions cut 6 bases from V and 0 bases from J, with 11 bases between. The CDR3 region is CASREGSATNEKLFF. In DNA, the CDR3 is TGTGCCAGCAGGGAGGGATCTGCAACTAATGAAAAACTGTTTTTT.

The rearrangement joins TRBV9 to TRBJ2-3; D possibly uses TRBD1 or TRBD2 (5 bases each). The CDR3 extends over 17 amino acids. CDR1 is SGDLS and CDR2 is YYNGEE in the germline V gene. Trimming stripped 4 bases from V and 8 bases from J, with 26 bases between. The CDR3 DNA reads as TGTGCCAGCAGCCCCAGAGGGATGGGACCCCAATCGGGTACGCAGTATTTT. It encodes CASSPRGMGPQSGTQYF.

The genes are TRBV5-1 and TRBJ2-1; D uncertain. Germline CDR1 reads SGHRS; CDR2 reads YFSETQ. V lost 2 bases to trimming and J lost 0 bases, with 9 bases between them. The CDR3 consists of 15 residues. The CDR3 spells CASSLSLSSYNEQFF. The CDR3 nucleotides are TGCGCCAGCAGCTTATCCCTCAGCTCCTACAATGAGCAGTTCTTC.

V usage is TRBV7-3 and J usage is TRBJ1-1; tentative D call: TRBD1 (5 bases). The CDR3 spans 15 residues. The V end lost 5 bases, the J end lost 1 base, and 14 bases lay between the germline ends. Germline values: CDR1 SGHTA, CDR2 FQGTGA. Here the CDR3 DNA reads TGTGCCAGCAGCCTCCTGGTGCAGGGGAACACTGAAGCTTTCTTT. This codes for CASSLLVQGNTEAFF.

This rearrangement joins TRBV27 to TRBJ1-1; D remains unclear. The V end was cut by 6 bases, the J end by 4 bases, with 12 bases between. Germline assignment: CDR1 MNHEY and CDR2 SMNVEV (reference sequence). There are 13 residues in the CDR3. The CDR3 region is CASSLEVGTEAFF. CDR3 DNA: TGTGCCAGCAGCCTAGAGGTGGGCACTGAAGCTTTCTTT.

This chain links TRBV6-4 with TRBJ2-1, with D tentatively TRBD1 (6 bases). V was clipped by 0 bases and J by 3 bases, with 12 bases between them. The germline V gene encodes CDR1 MRHNA and CDR2 SNTAGT. The CDR3 runs 16 residues. The CDR3 DNA is TGTGCCAGCAGTGACTCGGCAGGGGTACACTACAATGAGCAGTTCTTC. Translating it yields CASSDSAGVHYNEQFF.

The rearrangement links TRBV13 to TRBJ2-7; TRBD1 is a possible D gene (6 bases). The CDR3 has 15 residues. Germline CDR1 is PRHDT and CDR2 is FYEKMQ (reference sequence). The germline V and J ends were trimmed by 0 bases and 2 bases, with 11 bases remaining between them. The CDR3 nucleotides read TGTGCCAGCAGCTTAGGGGGGGCTGGCGCCTACGAGCAGTACTTC. It specifies CASSLGGAGAYEQYF.

The chain uses TRBV9 and TRBJ2-2; D not certain. With 0 bases removed from V and 6 bases from J, the gap between germline ends came to 9 bases. CDR1 and CDR2 from the germline V gene are SGDLS and YYNGEE. The CDR3 has 14 residues. The DNA of the CDR3 is TGTGCCAGCAGCGTAGAGGGCTTCCCCGGGGAGCTGTTTTTT. It yields the protein CASSVEGFPGELFF.

This clone showed up just once. The chain combines TRBV11-2 with TRBJ2-1; the D gene could be TRBD1 or TRBD2 (6 bases each). The CDR3 loop spans 15 amino acids. Trimming stripped 1 base from V and 6 bases from J, with 13 bases between. Germline CDR1 and CDR2: SGHAT and FQNNGV. CDR3 region: CASSLGTGAPNEQFF. In DNA, the CDR3 is TGTGCCAGCAGCTTAGGTACGGGGGCCCCCAATGAGCAGTTCTTC.

V is TRBV27 and J is TRBJ2-5; possibly TRBD2 for D (6 bases). V lost 5 bases to trimming and J lost 5 bases, with 21 bases between them. The V gene's germline CDR1 is MNHEY and CDR2 SMNVEV (reference sequence). The CDR3 sequence is 16 residues long. The CDR3 bases are TGTGCCAGCAGTCCCTATTTGGGGGGTTCACCGGAGACCCAGTACTTC. Translated, it gives CASSPYLGGSPETQYF.

The genes are TRBV10-3 and TRBJ2-7, with TRBD1 identical over 9 bases. Per the germline V gene, CDR1 is ENHRY and CDR2 is SYGVKD. The length of the CDR3 is 15 residues. J was trimmed by 3 bases and V by 2 bases; bases with no gene match: 5. The CDR3 bases are TGTGCCATCAGTGAGGGACAGGGGATTTACTACGAGCAGTACTTC. This gives the protein CAISEGQGIYYEQYF.

The CDR3 reads CAWSGLLWAQYF. The CDR3 region has the DNA TGTGCCTGGAGTGGTCTTTTATGGGCCCAGTACTTC. This sequence joins TRBV30 and TRBJ2-5; D is unclear. Germline V lookup: CDR1 GTSNPN, CDR2 SVGIG (reference sequence). Trimming pared 1 base from V and 9 bases from J, leaving 12 bases between. This CDR3 region has 12 residues. Drawing the rest from reference TRBV30 and TRBJ2-5, the complete variable domain is SQTIHQWPATLVQPVGSPLSLECTVEGTSNPNLYWYRQAAGRGLQLLFYSVGIGQISSEVPQNLSASRPQDRQFILSSKKLLLSDSGFYLCAWSGLLWAQYFGPGTRLLVL.

V and J are TRBV14 and TRBJ2-4; 8 bases are a match to TRBD1. The V segment lost 3 bases and the J segment 0 bases; nucleotides outside the gene matches: 4. CDR1 is SGHDN, CDR2 FVKESK, per germline. The CDR3 is 16 residues long. The CDR3 DNA is TGTGCCAGCAGCCAGGGACAGGACCTAGCCAAAAACATTCAGTACTTC. This translates into CASSQGQDLAKNIQYF.

The genes are TRBV11-2 and TRBJ2-3; possibly TRBD1 for D (6 bases). The CDR3 runs 15 residues. CDR1 is SGHAT, CDR2 FQNNGV, per germline. Trimming cost V 3 bases and J 4 bases, with 14 bases left between them. The chain's CDR3 is CASSLDGWGPDTQYF. In DNA, the CDR3 is TGTGCCAGCAGCTTGGACGGGTGGGGGCCAGATACGCAGTATTTT. Full variable domain (missing parts from reference TRBV11-2 and TRBJ2-3): EAGVAQSPRYKIIEKRQSVAFWCNPISGHATLYWYQQILGQGPKLLIQFQNNGVVDDSQLPKDRFSAERLKGVDSTLKIQPAKLEDSAVYLCASSLDGWGPDTQYFGPGTRLTVL.

This chain links TRBV5-1 with TRBJ2-3; D unclear. The V and J ends lost 4 bases and 5 bases respectively, with 17 bases between them. Germline V CDR1 and CDR2: SGHRS, YFSETQ. CDR3 length: 15 residues. Here the CDR3 reads CASSPIPGIGDTQYF. The DNA of the CDR3 is TGCGCCAGCAGCCCGATCCCGGGTATTGGAGATACGCAGTATTTT.

CDR3 coding DNA: TGTGCCAGCAGCTCAGGGGCCACAGAGACCCAGTACTTC. This sequence encodes CASSSGATETQYF. The rearrangement links TRBV7-9 to TRBJ2-5, with D perhaps TRBD1 (6 bases). Germline V lookup: CDR1 SEHNR, CDR2 FQNEAQ (reference sequence). CDR3 length equals 13 residues. V was pared by 4 bases and J by 4 bases, with 10 bases between.

This sequence joins TRBV28 and TRBJ2-6; a weak D match, TRBD2 (6 bases). This CDR3 comprises 17 residues. V lost 7 bases and J lost 0, with 16 bases in between. Germline assignment: CDR1 MDHEN and CDR2 SYDVKM. The CDR3 sequence: CASTAEGRSSGANVLTF. CDR3 nucleotide sequence: TGTGCCAGCACCGCGGAGGGGAGAAGCTCTGGGGCCAACGTCCTGACTTTC.

J is TRBJ2-1 and V is TRBV4-1; 9 bases map to TRBD2. Germline CDR1 MGHRA, CDR2 YSYEKL. Germline trimming cut 2 bases from V and 1 base from J; bases unmatched to any gene: 6. The CDR3 has 17 amino acids. The CDR3 coding sequence is TGCGCCAGCAGCCAAACGACTAGCGGAAATTCCTACAATGAGCAGTTCTTC. Protein sequence: CASSQTTSGNSYNEQFF.